The sequence of this T cell receptor beta chain was determined in a study of blood T cell repertoires in COVID-19. Study-level information: From T cells, B-cell-depleted T cells, or PBMCs came the material, which was cDNA or gDNA.

Allocation to cohorts depended on clinical history reported by the participants. Deletions cut 0 bases from V and 0 bases from J, with 11 bases between. This CDR3 region has 16 residues. The germline gives CDR1 SGHRS, CDR2 YFSETQ. Produced via immunoSEQ multiplex PCR; TCRdb's table is partial and in-frame only. The sample records some 530,000 clones, about 85% being singletons. Source material: PBMCs or T cells enriched from blood (not recorded which). The V call is TRBV5-1, the J call TRBJ2-3, with a tentative D call TRBD2 (6 bases). This TCR came from a woman in her fifties or sixties who had recovered from COVID-19. For the CDR3, the DNA is TGCGCCAGCAGCTTGGCGACGGACTATAGCACAGATACGCAGTATTTT. It is translated as CASSLATDYSTDTQYF.